This TCR beta chain was observed in a study of human T cells and chemical hapten exposure. The time point denotes: healthy volunteer bleed at 6 weeks. Unfractionated whole blood was the source of the extracted total RNA. TCRdb redid the calling of the RACE reads with MiXCR, one entry per CDR3 protein. The data show 70,000 to 95,000 distinct CDR3 sequences, about 9.2% seen once. The V and J ends lost 10 bases and 1 base respectively, with 14 bases between them. CDR3 length: 13 residues. This clonotype was counted at least ten times. The specimen sequenced was whole blood. The gene calls are TRBV12-3 or TRBV12-4 and TRBJ2-7, with a weak D call TRBD2 (5 bases). The receptor's source is a female donor in good health. Some clones in this sample may be carry-over from other donors' samples. In DNA, the CDR3 is TGTGCCACCCTCGAGTCGGGATCCTACGAGCAGTACTTC. Amino acids: CATLESGSYEQYF.